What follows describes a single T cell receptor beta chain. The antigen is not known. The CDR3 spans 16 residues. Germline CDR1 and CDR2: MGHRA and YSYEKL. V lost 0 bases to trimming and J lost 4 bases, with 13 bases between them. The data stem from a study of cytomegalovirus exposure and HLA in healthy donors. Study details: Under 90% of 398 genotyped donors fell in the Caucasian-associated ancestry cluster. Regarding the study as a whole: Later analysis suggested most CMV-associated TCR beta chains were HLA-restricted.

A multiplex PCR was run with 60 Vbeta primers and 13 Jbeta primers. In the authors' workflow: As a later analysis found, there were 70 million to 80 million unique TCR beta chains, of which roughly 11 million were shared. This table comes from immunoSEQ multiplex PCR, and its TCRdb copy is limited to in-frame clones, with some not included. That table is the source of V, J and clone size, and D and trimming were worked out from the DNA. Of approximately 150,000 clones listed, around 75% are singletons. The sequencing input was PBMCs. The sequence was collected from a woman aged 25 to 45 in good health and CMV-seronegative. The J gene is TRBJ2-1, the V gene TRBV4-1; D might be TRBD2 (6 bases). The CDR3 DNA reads TGCGCCAGCAGCCAAGATCGGTTTGGGGGGTACAATGAGCAGTTCTTC. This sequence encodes CASSQDRFGGYNEQFF.